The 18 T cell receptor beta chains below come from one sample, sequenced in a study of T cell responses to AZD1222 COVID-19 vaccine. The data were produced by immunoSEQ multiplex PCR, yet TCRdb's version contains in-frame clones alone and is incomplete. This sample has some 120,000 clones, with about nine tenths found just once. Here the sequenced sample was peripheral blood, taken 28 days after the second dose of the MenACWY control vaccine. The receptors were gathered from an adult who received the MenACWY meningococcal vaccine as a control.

As DNA, the CDR3 is TGTGCCAGCAGTCCCCCCCGGGAGGGTTCGAACACTGAAGCTTTCTTT. Translating it yields CASSPPREGSNTEAFF. This chain uses TRBV6-2 or TRBV6-3 with TRBJ1-1; D is uncertain. This CDR3 spans 16 amino acids. Germline assignment: CDR1 MNHEY and CDR2 SVGEGT. The V gene lost 5 bases and the J gene lost 1 base, with 17 bases spanning the gap.

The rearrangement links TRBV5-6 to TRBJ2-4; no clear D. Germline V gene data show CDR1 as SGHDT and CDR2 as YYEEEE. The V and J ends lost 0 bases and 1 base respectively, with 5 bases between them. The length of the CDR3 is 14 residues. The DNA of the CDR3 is TGTGCCAGCAGCTTGGGGGGTGCCAAAAACATTCAGTACTTC. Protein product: CASSLGGAKNIQYF.

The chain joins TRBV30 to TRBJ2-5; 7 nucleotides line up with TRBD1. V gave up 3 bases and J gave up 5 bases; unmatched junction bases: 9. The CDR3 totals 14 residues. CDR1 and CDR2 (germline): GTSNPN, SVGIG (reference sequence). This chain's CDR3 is CAWSPGQGVETQYF. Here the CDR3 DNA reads TGTGCCTGGAGCCCGGGGCAGGGGGTGGAGACCCAGTACTTC.

Written as DNA, the CDR3 is TGTGCCAGCAGCCCGACAGGGGAATATAATTCACCCCTCCACTTT. Its translation: CASSPTGEYNSPLHF. The V call is TRBV4-2, the J call TRBJ1-6; 8 nucleotides align to TRBD1. Germline V gene lookup returns CDR1 LGHNA and CDR2 YNFKEQ. The CDR3 is 15 residues long. After removal of 4 bases from V and 4 bases from J, the junction contained 3 bases not matched to a gene.

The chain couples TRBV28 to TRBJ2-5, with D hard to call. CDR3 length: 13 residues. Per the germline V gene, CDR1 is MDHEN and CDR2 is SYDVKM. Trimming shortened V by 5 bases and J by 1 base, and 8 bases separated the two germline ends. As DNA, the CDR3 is TGTGCCAGCAGTGCCCCACTCCAAGAGACCCAGTACTTC. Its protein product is CASSAPLQETQYF. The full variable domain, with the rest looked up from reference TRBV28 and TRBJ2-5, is DVKVTQSSRYLVKRTGEKVFLECVQDMDHENMFWYRQDPGLGLRLIYFSYDVKMKEKGDIPEGYSVSREKKERFSLILESASTNQTSMYLCASSAPLQETQYFGPGTRLLVL.

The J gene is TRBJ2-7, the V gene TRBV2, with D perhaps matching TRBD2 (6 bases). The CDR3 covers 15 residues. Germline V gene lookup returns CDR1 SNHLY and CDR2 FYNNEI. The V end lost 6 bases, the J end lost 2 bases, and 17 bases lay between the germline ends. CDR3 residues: CASRDTGDVTYEQYF. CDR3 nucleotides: TGTGCCAGCAGGGACACGGGAGACGTTACCTACGAGCAGTACTTC.

The CDR3 spells CASSSGTGNNQPQHF. In DNA form, the CDR3 reads TGTGCCAGCAGCTCCGGGACAGGGAACAATCAGCCCCAGCATTTT. This chain uses TRBV28 with TRBJ1-5; 9 bases match TRBD1. V shed 6 bases and J 3 bases; nucleotides not matched to a gene: 6. Germline V CDR1 and CDR2: MDHEN, SYDVKM. The CDR3 is made up of 15 amino acids.

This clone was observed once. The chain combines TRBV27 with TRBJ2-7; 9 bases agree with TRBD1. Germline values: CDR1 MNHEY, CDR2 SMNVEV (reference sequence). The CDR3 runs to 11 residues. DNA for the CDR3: TGTGTCCCACAGGGGGCATACGAGCAGTACTTC. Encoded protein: CVPQGAYEQYF.

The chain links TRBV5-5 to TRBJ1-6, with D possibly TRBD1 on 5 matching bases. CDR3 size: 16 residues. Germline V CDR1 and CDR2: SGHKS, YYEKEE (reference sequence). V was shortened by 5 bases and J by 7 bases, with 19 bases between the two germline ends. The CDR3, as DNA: TGTGCCAGCAGAATAGGTCAGGGACGGACGAATTCACCCCTCCACTTT. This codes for CASRIGQGRTNSPLHF.

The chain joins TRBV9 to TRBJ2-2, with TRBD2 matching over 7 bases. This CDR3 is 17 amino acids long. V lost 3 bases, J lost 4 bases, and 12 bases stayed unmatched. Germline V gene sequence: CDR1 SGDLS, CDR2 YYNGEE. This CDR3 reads CASSAPRGGAGTGELFF. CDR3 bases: TGTGCCAGCAGCGCCCCGAGGGGAGGGGCGGGCACCGGGGAGCTGTTTTTT.

In nucleotides, the CDR3 is TGTGCCAGTAGTAGACAGATGAACACTGAAGCTTTCTTT. Translation: CASSRQMNTEAFF. This chain uses TRBV19 with TRBJ1-1, with D possibly matching TRBD1 (5 bases). The CDR3 is 13 residues long. Trimming took 4 bases from V and 0 from J, leaving 6 bases between them. CDR1 and CDR2 from the germline V gene are LNHDA and SQIVND (reference sequence).

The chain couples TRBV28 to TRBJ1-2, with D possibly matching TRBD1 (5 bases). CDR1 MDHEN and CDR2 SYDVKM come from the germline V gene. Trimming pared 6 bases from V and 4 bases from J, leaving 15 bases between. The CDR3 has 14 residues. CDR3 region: CASRPDQGFYGYTF. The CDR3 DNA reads TGTGCCAGCAGGCCCGACCAGGGATTCTATGGCTACACCTTC.

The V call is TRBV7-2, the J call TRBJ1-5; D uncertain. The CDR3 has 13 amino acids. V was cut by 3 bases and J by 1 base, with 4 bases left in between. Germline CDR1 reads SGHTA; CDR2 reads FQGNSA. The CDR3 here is CASSFRSNQPQHF. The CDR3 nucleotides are TGTGCCAGCAGCTTTAGGAGCAATCAGCCCCAGCATTTT.

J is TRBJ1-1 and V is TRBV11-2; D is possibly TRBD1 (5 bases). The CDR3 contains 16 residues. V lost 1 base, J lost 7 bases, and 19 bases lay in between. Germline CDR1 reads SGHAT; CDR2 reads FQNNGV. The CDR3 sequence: CASSLGGVNRVVEAFF. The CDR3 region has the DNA TGTGCCAGCAGCTTAGGGGGGGTCAATCGCGTCGTTGAAGCTTTCTTT.

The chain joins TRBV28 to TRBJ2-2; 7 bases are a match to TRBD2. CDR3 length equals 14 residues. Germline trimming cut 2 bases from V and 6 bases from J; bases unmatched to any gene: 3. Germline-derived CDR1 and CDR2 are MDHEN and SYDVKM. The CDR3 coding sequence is TGTGCCAGCAGTTTAGTGGGAGGGCCCGGGGAGCTGTTTTTT. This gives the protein CASSLVGGPGELFF.

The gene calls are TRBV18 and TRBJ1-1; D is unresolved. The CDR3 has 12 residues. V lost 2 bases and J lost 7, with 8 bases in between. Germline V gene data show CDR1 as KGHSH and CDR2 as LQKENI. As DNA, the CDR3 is TGTGCCAGCTCACCATTTGAAGGTGAAGCTTTCTTT. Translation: CASSPFEGEAFF.

CDR3 nucleotide sequence: TGTGCCAGCAGTGCCAACAGTGAAGAGACCCAGTACTTC. It encodes CASSANSEETQYF. The V and J genes are TRBV12-3 or TRBV12-4 and TRBJ2-5; D uncertain. Trimming removed 5 bases at V and 3 bases at J, with 10 bases between. This CDR3 spans 13 amino acids.

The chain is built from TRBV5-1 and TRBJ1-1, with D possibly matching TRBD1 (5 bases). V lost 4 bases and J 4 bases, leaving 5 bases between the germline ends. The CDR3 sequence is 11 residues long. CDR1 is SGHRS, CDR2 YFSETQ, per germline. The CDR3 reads CASSGGTEAFF. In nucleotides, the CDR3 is TGCGCCAGCAGCGGGGGCACTGAAGCTTTCTTT.